Listed below are T cell receptor beta chains from one sample, sequenced in a study of beta chain features in type 1 diabetes. The method was immunoSEQ multiplex PCR; TCRdb's version includes in-frame clones alone and lacks a portion of them. The repertoire holds 350,000 or so clones, with around 19% as singletons. Sample: naive CD4+ T cells from blood. These receptors all come from a woman aged 18-30 years in good health. Both conserved end residues are part of each CDR3. A D gene is named only where the DNA matches it firmly. Only part of the rows carry a size: once, few, many, or a class if the clone is expanded.

D gene,V gene,clone size,J gene,CDR3 DNA,CDR3 protein
-,TRBV23-1,few,TRBJ2-4,TGCGCCAGCAGTCAATCGTTCGGACAGAACATTCAGTACTTC,CASSQSFGQNIQYF
TRBD1,TRBV29-1,few,TRBJ1-4,TGCAGCGCACAACGGACAGGGACTAATGAAAAACTGTTTTTT,CSAQRTGTNEKLFF
-,TRBV29-1,-,TRBJ2-2,TGCAGTCCTCTGGGACTGGAGGCGAACACCGGGGAGCTGTTTTTT,CSPLGLEANTGELFF
-,TRBV6-6,-,TRBJ2-5,TGTGCCAGCAGTTACTCCAGGGGAGAGACCCAGTACTTC,CASSYSRGETQYF
-,TRBV15,few,TRBJ2-7,TGTGCCACCAGCAGGGACAGCAGCTACGAGCAGTACTTC,CATSRDSSYEQYF
TRBD1,TRBV2,-,TRBJ1-5,TGTGCCAGCAGTGTGACAGGGCAAGGGCCCCAGCATTTT,CASSVTGQGPQHF
TRBD1,TRBV7-2,-,TRBJ1-1,TGTGCCAGCAGCTCATCCGGGACAGGGGGCAGGAGGGACACTGAAGCTTTCTTT,CASSSSGTGGRRDTEAFF
-,TRBV6-1,few,TRBJ2-3,TGTGCCAGCAGTGAACGCGGGGAGGACTGGCAGTATTTT,CASSERGEDWQYF
TRBD1,TRBV7-2,few,TRBJ2-7,TGTGCCAGCAGCTTAGTATGGACAGGAACCTACGAGCAGTACTTC,CASSLVWTGTYEQYF
-,TRBV5-4,-,TRBJ2-3,TGTGCCAGCAGCTTGTTCAAACAGGGATGGGTTCAAGATACGCAGTATTTT,CASSLFKQGWVQDTQYF
TRBD1,TRBV30,few,TRBJ2-5,TGTGCCTGGAGGAAGACAGGGGGGAAGACCCAGTACTTC,CAWRKTGGKTQYF
-,TRBV7-9,-,TRBJ1-1,TGTGCCAGCAGACTGGACACTGAAGCTTTCTTT,CASRLDTEAFF
TRBD2,TRBV30,few,TRBJ2-3,TGTGCCTGGAGTGTCGCCGGGAGGGTGCTAGATACGCAGTATTTT,CAWSVAGRVLDTQYF
TRBD2,TRBV7-4,-,TRBJ2-7,TGTGCCAGCAGCTTAGGGGCTAGCGGGAGTCCCCTGACCTACGAGCAGTACTTC,CASSLGASGSPLTYEQYF
-,TRBV30,few,TRBJ1-2,TGTGCCTGGAGTGTATCGGGTTATGGCTACACCTTC,CAWSVSGYGYTF
TRBD1,TRBV15,-,TRBJ1-1,TGTGCCACCAGCCCCGGGACAGGGGGTCTGCACACTGAAGCTTTCTTT,CATSPGTGGLHTEAFF
TRBD2,TRBV28,-,TRBJ2-3,TGTGCCATAGCGGCGGCTAGCGGGAGCAAAGATACGCAGTATTTT,CAIAAASGSKDTQYF
TRBD1,TRBV5-1,-,TRBJ2-6,TGCGCCAGCAGCTCTCATCCGGGACAGACGCTGGTAGGGGCCAACGTCCTGACTTTC,CASSSHPGQTLVGANVLTF
-,TRBV7-9,few,TRBJ2-5,TGTGCCAGCAGCTTAGTGACTCTTACATCTGGGACCCAGTACTTC,CASSLVTLTSGTQYF
-,TRBV7-9,few,TRBJ1-4,TGTGCCAGCAGCGACCGACTTCGGGCAACTAATGAAAAACTGTTTTTT,CASSDRLRATNEKLFF
TRBD1,TRBV7-2,few,TRBJ2-5,TGTGCCAGCAGTCCTGACAGGGGGCGAGAGACCCAGTACTTC,CASSPDRGRETQYF
TRBD2,TRBV5-6,once,TRBJ2-5,TGTGCCAGCAGCTTCCTAGCGGGGGAGGAGACCCAGTACTTC,CASSFLAGEETQYF
-,TRBV9,few,TRBJ2-3,TGTGCCAGCAGTTTCCAGGGCACAGATACGCAGTATTTT,CASSFQGTDTQYF
TRBD1,TRBV2,few,TRBJ2-7,TGTGCCGGGCAGGGGACAGGCCGCTACGAGCAGTACTTC,CAGQGTGRYEQYF
-,TRBV2,-,TRBJ1-1,TGTGCCAGCAGCCTCGGGGGGGAGTTTCCGCTCTTT,CASSLGGEFPLF